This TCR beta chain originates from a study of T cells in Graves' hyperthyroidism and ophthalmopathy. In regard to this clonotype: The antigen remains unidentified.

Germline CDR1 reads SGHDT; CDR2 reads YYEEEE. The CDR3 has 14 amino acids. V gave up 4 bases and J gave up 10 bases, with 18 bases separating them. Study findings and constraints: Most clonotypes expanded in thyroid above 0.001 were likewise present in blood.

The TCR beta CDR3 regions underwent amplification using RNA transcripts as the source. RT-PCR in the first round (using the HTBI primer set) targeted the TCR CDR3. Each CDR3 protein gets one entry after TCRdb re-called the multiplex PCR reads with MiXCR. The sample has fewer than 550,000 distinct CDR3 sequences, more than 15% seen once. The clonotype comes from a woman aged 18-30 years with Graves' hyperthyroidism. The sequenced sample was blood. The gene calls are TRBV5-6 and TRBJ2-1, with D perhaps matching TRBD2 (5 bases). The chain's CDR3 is CASSLTGRENEQFF. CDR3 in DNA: TGTGCCAGCAGCCTAACCGGCCGGGAAAACGAGCAGTTCTTC.